The 3 T cell receptor beta chains below all came from one sample that was sequenced in a study of neurological immune-mediated disorders. Noted time point: longitudinal time-point 3. TCRdb re-derived calls from the 5' RACE reads in MiXCR, one entry per CDR3 protein. This table holds tens of thousands of distinct CDR3 sequences, roughly 13% found once. Sequenced: PBMCs. The receptors were gathered from a man under 40 in good health.

This clonotype was seen at least ten times. This rearrangement joins TRBV20-1 to TRBJ1-4; D is uncertain. Trimming took off 0 bases at V and 4 bases at J, with 15 bases between the two ends. Germline CDR1 reads DFQATT; CDR2 reads SNEGSKA (reference sequence). This CDR3 has 16 amino acids. The DNA for the CDR3 is TGCAGTGCTAGAGACCCTAACGGGAGGTATAATGAAAAACTGTTTTTT. As protein: CSARDPNGRYNEKLFF.

This clonotype was seen many times. The rearrangement uses TRBV2 and TRBJ1-1; no firm D call. Per the germline V gene, CDR1 is SNHLY and CDR2 is FYNNEI. The CDR3 spans 13 residues. V gave up 3 bases and J gave up 8 bases, with 13 bases separating them. In DNA form, the CDR3 reads TGTGCCAGCAGTGAGACGCAGGCCAAGGAAGCTTTCTTT. It specifies CASSETQAKEAFF.

This clonotype came up many times. V gene TRBV24-1 combines with J gene TRBJ2-3; 10 bases are a match to TRBD1. The junction had 7 bases not matched to a gene; V was cut back by 7 bases and J by 1 base. The CDR3 runs 16 residues. In germline, CDR1 is KGHDR, CDR2 SFDVKD. The CDR3 loop is CATSGTGVGRTDTQYF. The CDR3 DNA reads TGTGCCACCAGCGGGACAGGGGTAGGTCGCACAGATACGCAGTATTTT.